The T cell receptor beta chain under discussion was sequenced for a study of T cell clonotyping in hematopoietic cell transplantation. Here immunoSEQ multiplex PCR was the method, and the copy in TCRdb shows in-frame clones only, minus some. The sample includes roughly 28,000 clones, roughly 91% of them seen just once. Time point meaning: recipient sample about 28 days before transplant, after cytoreduction. The receptor was isolated from a man aged 50 or older with acute myeloid leukemia. Some clones in this sample may be carry-over from other donors' samples. Sequenced here: peripheral blood mononuclear cells, sampled before stem cell transplant.

CDR3 protein: CASSRAGETQYF. As DNA, the CDR3 is TGTGCCAGCAGCCGAGCGGGAGAGACCCAGTACTTC. The V call is TRBV7-2, the J call TRBJ2-5; perhaps TRBD2 as D (6 bases). Trimming took off 5 bases at V and 4 bases at J, with 8 bases between the two ends. This CDR3 has 12 residues. The germline CDR1 and CDR2 sequences are SGHTA and FQGNSA.